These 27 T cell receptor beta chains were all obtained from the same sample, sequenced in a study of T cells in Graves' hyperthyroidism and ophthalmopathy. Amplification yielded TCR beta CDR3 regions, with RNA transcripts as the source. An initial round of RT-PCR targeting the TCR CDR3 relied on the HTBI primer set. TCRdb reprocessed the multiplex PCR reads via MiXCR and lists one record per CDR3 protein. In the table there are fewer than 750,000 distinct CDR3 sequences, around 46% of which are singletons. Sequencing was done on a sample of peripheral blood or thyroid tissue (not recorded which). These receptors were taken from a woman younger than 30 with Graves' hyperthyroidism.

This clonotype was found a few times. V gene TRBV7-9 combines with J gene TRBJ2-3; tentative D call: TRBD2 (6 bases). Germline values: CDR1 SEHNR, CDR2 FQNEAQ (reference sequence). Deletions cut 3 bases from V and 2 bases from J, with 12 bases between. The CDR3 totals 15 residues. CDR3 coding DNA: TGTGCCAGCAGCTTTGGAGGGACGGACACAGATACGCAGTATTTT. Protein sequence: CASSFGGTDTDTQYF.

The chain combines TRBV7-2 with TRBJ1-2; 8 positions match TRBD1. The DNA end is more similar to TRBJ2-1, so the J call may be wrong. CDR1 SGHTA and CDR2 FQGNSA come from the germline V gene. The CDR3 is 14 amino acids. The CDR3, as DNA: TGTGCCAGCAGCTTTTCGGACAGGGCTAATGAGCAGTTCTTC. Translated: CASSFSDRANEQFF.

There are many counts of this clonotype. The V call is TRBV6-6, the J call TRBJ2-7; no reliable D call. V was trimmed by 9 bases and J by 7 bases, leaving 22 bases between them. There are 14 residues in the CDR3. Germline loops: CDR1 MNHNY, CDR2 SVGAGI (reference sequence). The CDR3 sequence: CASTTGPNLGEQYF. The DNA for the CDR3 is TGTGCCAGTACCACCGGACCAAACCTGGGGGAGCAGTACTTC.

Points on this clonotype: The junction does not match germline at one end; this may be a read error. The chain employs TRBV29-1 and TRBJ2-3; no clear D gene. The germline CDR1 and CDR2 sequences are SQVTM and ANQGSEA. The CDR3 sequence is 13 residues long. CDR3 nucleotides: TGCAGCGTTGAACCCCAGGAGCAAGATACGCGGTATTTT. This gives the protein CSVEPQEQDTRYF.

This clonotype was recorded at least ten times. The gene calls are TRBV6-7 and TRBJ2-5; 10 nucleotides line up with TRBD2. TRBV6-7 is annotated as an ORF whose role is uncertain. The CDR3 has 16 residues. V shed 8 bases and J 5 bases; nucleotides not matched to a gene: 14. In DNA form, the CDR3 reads TGTGCCAGCCGGGGGGAAACTAGCGGGAAGACGGAGACCCAGTACTTC. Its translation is CASRGETSGKTETQYF.

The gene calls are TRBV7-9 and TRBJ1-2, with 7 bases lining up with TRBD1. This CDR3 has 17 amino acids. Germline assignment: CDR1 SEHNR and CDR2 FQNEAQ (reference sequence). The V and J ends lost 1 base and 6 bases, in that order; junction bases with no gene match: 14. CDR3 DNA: TGTGCCAGCAGCTTAGAAGGGGGCGCGGGAGGTCGTCATGGCTACACCTTC. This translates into CASSLEGGAGGRHGYTF.

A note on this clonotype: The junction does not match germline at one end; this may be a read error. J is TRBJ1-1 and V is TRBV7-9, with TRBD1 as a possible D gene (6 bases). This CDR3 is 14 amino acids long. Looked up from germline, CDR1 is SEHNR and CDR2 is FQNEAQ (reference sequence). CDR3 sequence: CASSSPAGDTGAFF. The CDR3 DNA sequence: TGTGCCAGCAGCTCGCCTGCGGGGGACACTGGAGCTTTCTTT.

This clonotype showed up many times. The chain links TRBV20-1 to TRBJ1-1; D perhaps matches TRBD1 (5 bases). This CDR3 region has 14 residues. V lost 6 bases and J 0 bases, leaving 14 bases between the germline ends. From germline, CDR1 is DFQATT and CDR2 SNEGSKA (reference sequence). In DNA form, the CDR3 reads TGCAGTGCCCTCCAGGGAAGAATGAACACTGAAGCTTTCTTT. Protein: CSALQGRMNTEAFF.

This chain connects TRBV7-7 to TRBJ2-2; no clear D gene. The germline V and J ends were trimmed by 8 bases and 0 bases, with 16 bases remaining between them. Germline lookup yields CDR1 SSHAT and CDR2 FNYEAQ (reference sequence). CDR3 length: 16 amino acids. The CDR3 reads CASSPRLSANTGELFF. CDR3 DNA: TGTGCCAGCTCACCAAGGTTATCCGCGAACACCGGGGAGCTGTTTTTT.

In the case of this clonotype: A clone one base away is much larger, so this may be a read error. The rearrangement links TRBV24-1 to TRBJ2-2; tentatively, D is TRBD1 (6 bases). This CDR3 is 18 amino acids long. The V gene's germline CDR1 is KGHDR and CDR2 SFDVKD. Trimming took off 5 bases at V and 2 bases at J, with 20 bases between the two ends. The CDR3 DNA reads TGTGCCACCAGTGGTCCCCGGGATGGGGGCGAAAACACCGGGGAGCTGTTTTTT. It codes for CATSGPRDGGENTGELFF.

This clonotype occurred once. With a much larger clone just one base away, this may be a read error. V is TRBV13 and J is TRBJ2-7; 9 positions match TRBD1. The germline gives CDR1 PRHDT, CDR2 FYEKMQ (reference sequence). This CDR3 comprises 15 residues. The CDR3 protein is CAGSIGGQGRYEQYF. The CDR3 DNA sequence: TGTGCCGGCAGCATAGGGGGACAGGGAAGGTACGAGCAGTACTTC.

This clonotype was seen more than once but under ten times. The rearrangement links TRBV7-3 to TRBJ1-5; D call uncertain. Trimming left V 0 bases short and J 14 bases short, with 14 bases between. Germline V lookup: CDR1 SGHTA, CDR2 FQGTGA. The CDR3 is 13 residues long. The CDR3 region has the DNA TGTGCCAGCAGCTTAACGGCAGGAGACGCCGAGCATTTT. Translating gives CASSLTAGDAEHF.

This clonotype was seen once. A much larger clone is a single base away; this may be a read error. CDR3 coding DNA: TGTGCCAGCGGCCCCCAGTCGGGCCCCCACGAGCAGTACTTC. This sequence encodes CASGPQSGPHEQYF. The chain uses TRBV9 and TRBJ2-7; no clear D. The V end lost 7 bases, the J end lost 5 bases, and 19 bases lay between the germline ends. From germline, CDR1 is SGDLS and CDR2 YYNGEE. The CDR3 extends over 14 amino acids.

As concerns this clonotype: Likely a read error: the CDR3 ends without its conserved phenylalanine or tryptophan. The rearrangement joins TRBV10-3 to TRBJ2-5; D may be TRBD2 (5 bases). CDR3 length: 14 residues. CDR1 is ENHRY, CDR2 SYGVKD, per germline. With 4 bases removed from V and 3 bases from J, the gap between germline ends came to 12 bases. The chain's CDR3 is CAISVSSREETQYL. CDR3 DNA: TGTGCCATCAGTGTGTCTAGCAGAGAAGAGACCCAGTACCTC.

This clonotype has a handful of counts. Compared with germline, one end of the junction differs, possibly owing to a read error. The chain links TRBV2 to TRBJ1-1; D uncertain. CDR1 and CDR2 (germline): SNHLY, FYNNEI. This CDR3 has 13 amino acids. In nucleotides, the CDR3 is TGTGCCAGCACTCCCCCTTCGAACACTGAAGCTTCCTTT. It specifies CASTPPSNTEASF.

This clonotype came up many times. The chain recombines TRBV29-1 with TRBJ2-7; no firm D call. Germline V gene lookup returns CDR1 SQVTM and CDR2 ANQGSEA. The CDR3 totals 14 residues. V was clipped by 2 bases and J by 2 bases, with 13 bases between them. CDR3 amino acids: CSVELGKSPYEQYF. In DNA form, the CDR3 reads TGCAGCGTTGAACTGGGAAAGTCCCCCTACGAGCAGTACTTC.

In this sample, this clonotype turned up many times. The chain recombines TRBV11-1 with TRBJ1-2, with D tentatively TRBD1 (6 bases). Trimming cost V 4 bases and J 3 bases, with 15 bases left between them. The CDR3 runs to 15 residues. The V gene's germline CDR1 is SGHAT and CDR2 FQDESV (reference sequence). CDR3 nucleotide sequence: TGTGCCAGCAGCTCAGTCCAGGGGCCCCACTATGGCTACACCTTC. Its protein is CASSSVQGPHYGYTF.

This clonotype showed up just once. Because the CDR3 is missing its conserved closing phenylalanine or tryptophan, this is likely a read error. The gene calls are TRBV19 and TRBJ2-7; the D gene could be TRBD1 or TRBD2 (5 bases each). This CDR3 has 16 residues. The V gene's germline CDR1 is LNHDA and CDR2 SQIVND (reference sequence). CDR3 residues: CASSILGAGGSCEQYI. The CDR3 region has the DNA TGTGCCAGTAGTATACTTGGGGCCGGCGGGTCCTGCGAGCAGTACATC.

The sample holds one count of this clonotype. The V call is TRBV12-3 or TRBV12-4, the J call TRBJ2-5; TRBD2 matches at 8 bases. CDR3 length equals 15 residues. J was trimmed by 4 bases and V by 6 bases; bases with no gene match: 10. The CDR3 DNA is TGTGCCAGCAGCCCCGGAACCGGGACTAGAGAGACCCAGTACTTC. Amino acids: CASSPGTGTRETQYF.

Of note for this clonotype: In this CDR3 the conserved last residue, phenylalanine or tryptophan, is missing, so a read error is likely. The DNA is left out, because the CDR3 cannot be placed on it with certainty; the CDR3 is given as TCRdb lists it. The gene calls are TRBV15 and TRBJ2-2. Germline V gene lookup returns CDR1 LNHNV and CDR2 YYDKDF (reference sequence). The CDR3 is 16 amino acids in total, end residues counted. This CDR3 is CATSRGSRSRHRGAVV.

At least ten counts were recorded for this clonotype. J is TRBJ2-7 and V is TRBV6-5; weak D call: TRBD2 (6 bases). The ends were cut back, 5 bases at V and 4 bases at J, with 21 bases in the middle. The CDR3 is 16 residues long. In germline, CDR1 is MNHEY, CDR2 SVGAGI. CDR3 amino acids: CASSPTPWEEGYEQYF. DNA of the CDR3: TGTGCCAGCAGTCCCACCCCGTGGGAGGAAGGATACGAGCAGTACTTC.

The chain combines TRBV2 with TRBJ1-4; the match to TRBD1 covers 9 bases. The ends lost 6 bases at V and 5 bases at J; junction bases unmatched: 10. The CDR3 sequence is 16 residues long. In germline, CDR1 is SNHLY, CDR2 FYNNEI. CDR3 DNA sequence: TGTGCCAGCAGGGGGAGGACAGGGGTCTACAATGAAAAACTGTTTTTT. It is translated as CASRGRTGVYNEKLFF.

The CDR3: CSARGQGVSGEMKKLFF. In DNA, the CDR3 is TGCAGTGCGAGGGGACAGGGGGTCTCGGGAGAAATGAAGAAACTGTTTTTT. The chain has TRBV20-1 and TRBJ1-4; TRBD1 matches 11 bases. V shed 6 bases, J shed 11 bases, and the junction held 20 bases outside the gene matches. The CDR3 contains 17 residues. CDR1 is DFQATT, CDR2 SNEGSKA, per germline (reference sequence).

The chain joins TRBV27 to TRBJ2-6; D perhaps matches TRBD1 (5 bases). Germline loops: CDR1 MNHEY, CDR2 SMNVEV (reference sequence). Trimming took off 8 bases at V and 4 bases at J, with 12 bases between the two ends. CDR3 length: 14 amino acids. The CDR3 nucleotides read TGTGCCAGCGGCCCAGGGTCCGGGGCCAACGTCCTGACTTTC. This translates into CASGPGSGANVLTF.

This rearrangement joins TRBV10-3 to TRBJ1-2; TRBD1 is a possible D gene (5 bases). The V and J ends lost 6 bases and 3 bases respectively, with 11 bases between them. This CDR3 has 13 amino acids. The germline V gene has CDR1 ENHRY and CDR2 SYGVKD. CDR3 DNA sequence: TGTGCCATCAGAACAACAGGTGACTATGGCTACACCTTC. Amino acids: CAIRTTGDYGYTF.

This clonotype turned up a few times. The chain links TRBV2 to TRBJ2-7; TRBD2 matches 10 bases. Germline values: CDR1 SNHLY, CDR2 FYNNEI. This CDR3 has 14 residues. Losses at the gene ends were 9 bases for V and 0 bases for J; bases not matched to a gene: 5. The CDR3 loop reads CASGLAESSYEQYF. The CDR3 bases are TGTGCCAGTGGACTAGCGGAAAGCTCCTACGAGCAGTACTTC.

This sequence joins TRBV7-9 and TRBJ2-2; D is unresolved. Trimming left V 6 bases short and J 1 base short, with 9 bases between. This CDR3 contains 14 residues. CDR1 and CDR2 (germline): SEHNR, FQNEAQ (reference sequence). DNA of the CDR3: TGTGCCAGCAGGAAAAGGCGGAACACCGGGGAGCTGTTTTTT. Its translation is CASRKRRNTGELFF. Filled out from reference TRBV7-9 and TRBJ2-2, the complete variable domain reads DTGVSQNPRHKITKRGQNVTFRCDPISEHNRLYWYRQTLGQGPEFLTYFQNEAQLEKSRLLSDRFSAERPKGSFSTLEIQRTEQGDSAMYLCASRKRRNTGELFFGEGSRLTVL.